This T cell receptor beta chain was profiled in a study of blood T cell repertoires in COVID-19. Across the study: COVID-19 samples, acute and convalescent, were from the United States, Italy and Spain. Sample material is recorded as cDNA or gDNA derived from T cells, B-cell-depleted T cells, or PBMCs.

Libraries were prepared by immunoSEQ multiplex PCR; TCRdb keeps only in-frame clonotypes and omits some of them. The sample has about 300,000 clones; over 75% are singletons. The germline CDR1 and CDR2 sequences are GTSNPN and SVGIG (reference sequence). The CDR3 runs to 15 residues. With 4 bases removed from V and 3 bases from J, the gap between germline ends came to 13 bases. Self-reported history from a screening survey and questionnaire set each donor's cohort. Cohort 3 recovery required two negative PCRs, clearance, or symptom resolution. This TCR derives from a man aged 25-45 years who had recovered from COVID-19. The sequenced sample was PBMCs or T cells enriched from blood (not recorded which). The rearrangement links TRBV30 to TRBJ1-6; D remains ambiguous. This CDR3 is CAWNIDSLYNSPLHF. The CDR3, as DNA: TGTGCCTGGAATATCGACTCACTCTATAATTCACCCCTCCACTTT.